Presented here are 21 T cell receptor beta chains from one specimen sequenced in a study of neoadjuvant anti-PD-1 for oral cavity cancer. Using immunoSEQ multiplex PCR, the repertoire was profiled, and TCRdb retains in-frame clones only, with some absent. Among 15,000 or so clones listed, about 66% were seen once. The sample consisted of PBMCs, taken before nivolumab (anti-PD-1) treatment. The origin of the receptors is a person aged 40 to 85 with oral cavity squamous cell carcinoma.

This chain joins TRBV19 and TRBJ2-7; D gene uncertain. The germline gives CDR1 LNHDA, CDR2 SQIVND (reference sequence). The CDR3 has 14 residues. V lost 5 bases and J lost 3, with 14 bases in between. This CDR3 reads CASSLKPTIYEQYF. CDR3 DNA sequence: TGTGCCAGTAGTTTAAAGCCTACTATCTACGAGCAGTACTTC.

V gene TRBV15 combines with J gene TRBJ2-4; D remains ambiguous. The CDR3 is 12 amino acids. Per germline, CDR1 LNHNV and CDR2 YYDKDF (reference sequence). V lost 4 bases and J 6 bases, leaving 7 bases between the germline ends. The CDR3 bases are TGTGCCACCAGCACGCGAGCAAACATTCAGTACTTC. Translation gives CATSTRANIQYF.

The V gene is TRBV7-9, the J gene TRBJ2-7; 7 nucleotides agree with TRBD1. V lost 5 bases and J lost 2; bases outside the gene matches: 6. CDR3 length equals 14 residues. CDR1 is SEHNR and CDR2 is FQNEAQ in the germline V gene (reference sequence). CDR3 region: CASSIGTEAYEQYF. CDR3 nucleotide sequence: TGTGCCAGCAGCATAGGGACAGAAGCCTACGAGCAGTACTTC.

The CDR3 nucleotides are TGTGCCACCCAGGGACAGGGTGGTGTCGGGGAGCTGTTTTTT. Translated, it gives CATQGQGGVGELFF. The chain is built from TRBV19 and TRBJ2-2; TRBD1 matches 9 bases. Germline CDR1 LNHDA, CDR2 SQIVND (reference sequence). With V trimmed by 10 bases and J by 7 bases, 10 bases remained unmatched. This CDR3 spans 14 amino acids. The complete variable domain, with remaining parts taken from reference TRBV19 and TRBJ2-2, reads DGGITQSPKYLFRKEGQNVTLSCEQNLNHDAMYWYRQDPGQGLRLIYYSQIVNDFQKGDIAEGYSVSREKKESFPLTVTSAQKNPTAFYLCATQGQGGVGELFFGEGSRLTVL.

This clone is a singleton in its sample. A junction end diverges from the germline sequence, so it may reflect a read error. V and J are TRBV7-7 and TRBJ1-2; TRBD1 is a possible D gene (5 bases). Germline V gene data show CDR1 as SSHAT and CDR2 as FNYEAQ (reference sequence). The CDR3 length is 11 residues. This CDR3 reads CASSSSGGYTF. CDR3 nucleotide sequence: TGTGCTAGCAGCTCTTCAGGGGGCTACACCTTC. Combining the CDR3 with reference TRBV7-7 and TRBJ1-2 gives the whole variable domain GAGVSQSPRYKVTKRGQDVTLRCDPISSHATLYWYQQALGQGPEFLTYFNYEAQPDKSGLPSDRFSAERPEGSISTLTIQRTEQRDSAMYRCASSSSGGYTFGSGTRLTVV.

The rearrangement joins TRBV2 to TRBJ2-1; D call uncertain. The CDR3 is 14 residues long. Trimming left V 4 bases short and J 2 bases short, with 9 bases between. The germline V gene encodes CDR1 SNHLY and CDR2 FYNNEI. CDR3 coding DNA: TGTGCCAGCAGTGGCGGCGCCACCTACAATGAGCAGTTCTTC. Residues: CASSGGATYNEQFF.

The J gene is TRBJ2-3, the V gene TRBV4-1, with D tentatively TRBD1 or TRBD2 (5 bases each). This CDR3 region has 14 residues. Germline assignment: CDR1 MGHRA and CDR2 YSYEKL. V lost 7 bases to trimming and J lost 4 bases, with 15 bases between them. CDR3 in amino acids: CASNGGRWADTQYF. The CDR3 DNA is TGCGCCAGCAATGGGGGACGGTGGGCAGATACGCAGTATTTT.

This chain joins TRBV7-2 and TRBJ2-7; D is possibly TRBD1 or TRBD2 (5 bases each). CDR1 and CDR2 (germline): SGHTA, FQGNSA. The CDR3 is made up of 14 amino acids. Trimming shortened V by 1 base and J by 2 bases, and 9 bases separated the two germline ends. DNA for the CDR3: TGTGCCAGCAGCTTAGGACAGAGGGCCTACGAGCAGTACTTC. Protein sequence: CASSLGQRAYEQYF. Full variable domain (outside the CDR3, taken from reference TRBV7-2 and TRBJ2-7): GAGVSQSPSNKVTEKGKDVELRCDPISGHTALYWYRQSLGQGLEFLIYFQGNSAPDKSGLPSDRFSAERTGGSVSTLTIQRTQQEDSAVYLCASSLGQRAYEQYFGPGTRLTVT.

This clone appeared a few times. The rearrangement joins TRBV6-5 to TRBJ1-2; 7 bases line up with TRBD1. The CDR3 spans 13 residues. The germline gives CDR1 MNHEY, CDR2 SVGAGI. Losses at the gene ends were 6 bases for V and 4 bases for J; bases not matched to a gene: 5. The CDR3 protein is CASSRGQIYGYTF. The CDR3 region has the DNA TGTGCCAGCAGCCGGGGACAGATCTATGGCTACACCTTC.

The gene calls are TRBV4-1 and TRBJ2-3, with TRBD2 matching over 11 bases. This CDR3 region has 18 residues. Germline CDR1 and CDR2: MGHRA and YSYEKL. V lost 5 bases to trimming and J lost 3 bases; unmatched junction nucleotides: 13. The CDR3 DNA sequence: TGCGCCAGCAGCGCAAGAGAACTAGCGGGAGTCGGGACAGATACGCAGTATTTT. Translating gives CASSARELAGVGTDTQYF.

The rearrangement joins TRBV5-1 to TRBJ2-5; the match to TRBD2 covers 8 bases. V gave up 1 base and J gave up 5 bases; unmatched junction bases: 4. This CDR3 is built from 14 residues. Germline V gene lookup returns CDR1 SGHRS and CDR2 YFSETQ. Here the CDR3 reads CASSLSASGETQYF. The CDR3 coding sequence is TGCGCCAGCAGCTTGTCGGCTAGCGGGGAGACCCAGTACTTC.

This clone was found a few times. The chain is built from TRBV5-1 and TRBJ2-3; perhaps TRBD2 as D (6 bases). In germline, CDR1 is SGHRS, CDR2 YFSETQ. Trimming took off 4 bases at V and 2 bases at J, with 14 bases between the two ends. The CDR3 consists of 15 residues. In nucleotides, the CDR3 is TGCGCCAGCAGCGTCGGGAGTGGGACCACAGATACGCAGTATTTT. Amino acids: CASSVGSGTTDTQYF.

The gene calls are TRBV7-6 and TRBJ2-1, with 13 bases that match TRBD2. The junction had 16 bases not matched to a gene; V was cut back by 5 bases and J by 9 bases. CDR1 and CDR2 from the germline V gene are SGHVS and FNYEAQ. This CDR3 has 18 amino acids. The CDR3 spells CASSLLGTSGRASSEQFF. The DNA for the CDR3 is TGTGCCAGCAGCCTCTTGGGTACTAGCGGGAGGGCTTCAAGTGAGCAGTTCTTC.

This clone was seen only once. The chain combines TRBV29-1 with TRBJ2-1; 7 bases agree with TRBD2. The V gene end was trimmed by 4 bases and the J gene end by 8 bases; junction bases not matched to a gene: 17. The CDR3 has 16 residues. Looked up from germline, CDR1 is SQVTM and CDR2 is ANQGSEA. The CDR3 nucleotides read TGCAGCGTTGGAGGCCCTTTCGGCGGGAGTAACTATGAGCAGTTCTTC. This gives the protein CSVGGPFGGSNYEQFF.

The rearrangement joins TRBV6-5 to TRBJ2-7, with D possibly being TRBD2 (7 bases). The CDR3 runs to 15 residues. Germline V gene data show CDR1 as MNHEY and CDR2 as SVGAGI. Trimming removed 6 bases from V and 2 bases from J, with 17 bases in between. Here the CDR3 reads CASRPPGGATYEQYF. The DNA for the CDR3 is TGTGCCAGCAGGCCCCCGGGGGGCGCAACCTACGAGCAGTACTTC.

The chain uses TRBV28 and TRBJ2-7; TRBD1 matches at 8 bases. Trimming at V came to 6 bases and at J to 3 bases, leaving 10 bases not matched to a gene. Germline V lookup: CDR1 MDHEN, CDR2 SYDVKM. The CDR3 has 15 residues. The CDR3 is CASSNAQDRDYEQYF. The CDR3 bases are TGTGCCAGCAGCAACGCCCAGGACAGGGACTACGAGCAGTACTTC.

This clone was seen more than once but under ten times. The CDR3 DNA follows: TGTGCCAGCAGTTCGCCATCCAGGGGCCATGAGCAGTTCTTC. It translates to CASSSPSRGHEQFF. The V call is TRBV27, the J call TRBJ2-1, with D tentatively TRBD1 (6 bases). The length of the CDR3 is 14 residues. Germline V gene sequence: CDR1 MNHEY, CDR2 SMNVEV (reference sequence). V was clipped by 4 bases and J by 8 bases, with 15 bases between them.

The chain uses TRBV2 and TRBJ1-2, with unresolved D. The V end was cut by 4 bases, the J end by 0 bases, with 15 bases between. CDR1 and CDR2 from the germline V gene are SNHLY and FYNNEI. This CDR3 has 16 amino acids. CDR3 DNA: TGTGCCAGCAGTGGCAGGTCGATTGAAGCTAACTATGGCTACACCTTC. It encodes CASSGRSIEANYGYTF.

The chain uses TRBV11-3 and TRBJ2-1; D unclear. This CDR3 spans 12 amino acids. V lost 4 bases to trimming and J lost 8 bases, with 9 bases between them. Germline V CDR1 and CDR2: SGHNT, YENEEA. The DNA of the CDR3 is TGTGCCAGCAGCTCGAACGGGTATGAGCAGTTCTTC. Protein product: CASSSNGYEQFF. The full variable domain, with the rest looked up from reference TRBV11-3 and TRBJ2-1, is EAGVVQSPRYKIIEKKQPVAFWCNPISGHNTLYWYLQNLGQGPELLIRYENEEAVDDSQLPKDRFSAERLKGVDSTLKIQPAELGDSAVYLCASSSNGYEQFFGPGTRLTVL.

The chain combines TRBV2 with TRBJ2-7; D not resolved. With 4 bases removed from V and 6 bases from J, the gap between germline ends came to 10 bases. Germline V gene sequence: CDR1 SNHLY, CDR2 FYNNEI. This CDR3 region has 12 residues. The DNA for the CDR3 is TGTGCCAGCAGTGCCCCCCCCGGCGAGCAGTACTTC. Translation gives CASSAPPGEQYF.

V and J are TRBV13 and TRBJ2-7; D is perhaps TRBD1 (5 bases). The germline CDR1 and CDR2 sequences are PRHDT and FYEKMQ (reference sequence). The length of the CDR3 is 14 residues. The V end lost 0 bases, the J end lost 6 bases, and 12 bases lay between the germline ends. CDR3 DNA: TGTGCCAGCAGCTTAGGACAGGCCAACGGCGAGCAGTACTTC. Amino acids: CASSLGQANGEQYF.